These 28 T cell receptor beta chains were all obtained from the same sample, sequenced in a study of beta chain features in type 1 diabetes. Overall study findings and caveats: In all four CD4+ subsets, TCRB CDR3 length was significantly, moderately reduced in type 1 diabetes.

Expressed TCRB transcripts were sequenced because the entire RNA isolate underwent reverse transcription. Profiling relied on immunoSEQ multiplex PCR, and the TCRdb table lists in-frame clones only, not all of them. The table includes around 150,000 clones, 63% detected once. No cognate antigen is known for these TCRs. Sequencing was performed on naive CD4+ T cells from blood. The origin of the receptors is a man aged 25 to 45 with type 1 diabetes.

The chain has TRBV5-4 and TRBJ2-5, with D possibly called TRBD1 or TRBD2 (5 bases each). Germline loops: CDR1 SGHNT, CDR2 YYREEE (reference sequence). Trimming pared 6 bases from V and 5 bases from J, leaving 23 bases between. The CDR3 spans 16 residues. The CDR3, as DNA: TGTGCCAGCATCGAGGGGAGCGGTGCCAGCCGGGAGACCCAGTACTTC. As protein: CASIEGSGASRETQYF.

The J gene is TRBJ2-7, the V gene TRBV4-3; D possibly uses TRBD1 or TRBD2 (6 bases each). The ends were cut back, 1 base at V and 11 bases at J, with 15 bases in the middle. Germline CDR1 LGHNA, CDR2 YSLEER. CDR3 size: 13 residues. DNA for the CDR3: TGCGCCAGCAGCCAAGGTCCGGGGGCAAGGGAGTACTTC. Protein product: CASSQGPGAREYF.

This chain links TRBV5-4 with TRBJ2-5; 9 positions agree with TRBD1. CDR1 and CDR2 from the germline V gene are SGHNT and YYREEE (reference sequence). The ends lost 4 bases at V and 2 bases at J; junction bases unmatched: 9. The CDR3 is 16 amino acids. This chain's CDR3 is CASSLGQGVVQETQYF. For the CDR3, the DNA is TGTGCCAGCAGCCTGGGACAGGGAGTCGTGCAAGAGACCCAGTACTTC.

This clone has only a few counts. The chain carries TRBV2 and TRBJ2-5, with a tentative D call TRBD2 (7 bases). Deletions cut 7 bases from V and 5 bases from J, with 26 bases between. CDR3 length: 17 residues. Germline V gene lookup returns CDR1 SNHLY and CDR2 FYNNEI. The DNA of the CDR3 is TGTGCCAGCAATCCGGGGGGCTGGGACAACGTCGGGGAGACCCAGTACTTC. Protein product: CASNPGGWDNVGETQYF.

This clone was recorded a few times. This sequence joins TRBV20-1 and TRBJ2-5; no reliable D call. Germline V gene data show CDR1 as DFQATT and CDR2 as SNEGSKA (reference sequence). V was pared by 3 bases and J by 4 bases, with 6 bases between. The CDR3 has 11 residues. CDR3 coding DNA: TGCAGTGCTAGTCTCTCAGAGACCCAGTACTTC. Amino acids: CSASLSETQYF.

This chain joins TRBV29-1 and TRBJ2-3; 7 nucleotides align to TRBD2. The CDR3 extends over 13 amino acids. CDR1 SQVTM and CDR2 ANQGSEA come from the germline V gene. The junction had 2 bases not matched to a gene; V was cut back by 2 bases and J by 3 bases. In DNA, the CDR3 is TGCAGCGTTGAAAGAGCGGGGACAGATACGCAGTATTTT. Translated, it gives CSVERAGTDTQYF.

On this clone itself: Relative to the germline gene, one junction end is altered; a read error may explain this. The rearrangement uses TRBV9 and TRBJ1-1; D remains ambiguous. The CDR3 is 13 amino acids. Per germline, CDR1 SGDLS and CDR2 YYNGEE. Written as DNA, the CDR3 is TGTGCCAGCAGCGTAGACTGGAACGCTGAAGCTTTCTTT. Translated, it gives CASSVDWNAEAFF.

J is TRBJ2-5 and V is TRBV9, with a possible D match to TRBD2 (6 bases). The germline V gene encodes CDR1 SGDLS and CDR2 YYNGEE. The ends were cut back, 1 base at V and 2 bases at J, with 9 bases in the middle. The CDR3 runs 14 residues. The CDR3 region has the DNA TGTGCCAGCAGCGTACTAGCGCAGCAAGAGACCCAGTACTTC. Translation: CASSVLAQQETQYF.

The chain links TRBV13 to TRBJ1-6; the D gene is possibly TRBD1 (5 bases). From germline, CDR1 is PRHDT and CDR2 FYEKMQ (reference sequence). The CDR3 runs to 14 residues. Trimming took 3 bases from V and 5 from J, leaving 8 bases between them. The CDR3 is CASSLGGDNSPLHF. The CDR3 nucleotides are TGTGCCAGCAGCTTGGGGGGTGATAATTCACCCCTCCACTTT.

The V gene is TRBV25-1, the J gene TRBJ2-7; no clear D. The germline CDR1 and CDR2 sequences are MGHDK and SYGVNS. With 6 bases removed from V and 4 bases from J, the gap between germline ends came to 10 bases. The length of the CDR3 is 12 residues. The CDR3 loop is CASSTDGYEQYF. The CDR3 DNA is TGTGCCAGCAGCACGGACGGATACGAGCAGTACTTC.

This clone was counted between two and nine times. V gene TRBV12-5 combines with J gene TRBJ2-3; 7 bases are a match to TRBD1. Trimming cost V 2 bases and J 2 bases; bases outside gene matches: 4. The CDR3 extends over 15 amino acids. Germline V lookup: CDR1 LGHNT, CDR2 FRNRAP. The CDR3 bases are TGTGCTAGTGGTTTGAGGGGGCCCTACACAGATACGCAGTATTTT. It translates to CASGLRGPYTDTQYF.

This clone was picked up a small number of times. CDR3 DNA: TGTGCCAGCCGTGGGACTGAACAAGAGACCCAGTACTTC. This codes for CASRGTEQETQYF. J is TRBJ2-5 and V is TRBV19; possible D gene TRBD2, 6 bases. Trimming shortened V by 9 bases and J by 2 bases, and 13 bases separated the two germline ends. The CDR3 has 13 amino acids. Germline loops: CDR1 LNHDA, CDR2 SQIVND (reference sequence).

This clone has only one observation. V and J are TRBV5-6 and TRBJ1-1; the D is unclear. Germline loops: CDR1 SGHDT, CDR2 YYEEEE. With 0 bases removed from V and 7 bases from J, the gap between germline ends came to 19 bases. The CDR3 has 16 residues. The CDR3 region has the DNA TGTGCCAGCAGCTTGGTACAGCGATCCTCCTACGGTGAAGCTTTCTTT. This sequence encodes CASSLVQRSSYGEAFF.

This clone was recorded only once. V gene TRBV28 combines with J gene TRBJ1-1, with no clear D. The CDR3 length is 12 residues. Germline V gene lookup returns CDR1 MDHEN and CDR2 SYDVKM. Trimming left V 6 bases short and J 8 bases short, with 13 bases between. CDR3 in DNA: TGTGCCAGCAGACCTCCTTCGGACGAAGCTTTCTTT. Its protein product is CASRPPSDEAFF.

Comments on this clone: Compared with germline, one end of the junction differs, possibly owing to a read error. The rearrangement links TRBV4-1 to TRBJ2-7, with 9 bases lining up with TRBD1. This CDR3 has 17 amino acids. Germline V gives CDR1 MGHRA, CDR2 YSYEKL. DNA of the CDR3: TGCGCCAGCAGCCGAGACCCATTCGGACAGGGGCCCGAAGCCGAGAACTTC. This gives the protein CASSRDPFGQGPEAENF.

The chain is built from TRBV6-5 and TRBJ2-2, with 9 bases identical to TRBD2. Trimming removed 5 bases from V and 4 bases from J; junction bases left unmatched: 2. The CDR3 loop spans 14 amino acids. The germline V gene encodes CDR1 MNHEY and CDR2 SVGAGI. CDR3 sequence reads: CASSPSGVTGELFF. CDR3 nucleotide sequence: TGTGCCAGCAGTCCTAGCGGGGTCACCGGGGAGCTGTTTTTT.

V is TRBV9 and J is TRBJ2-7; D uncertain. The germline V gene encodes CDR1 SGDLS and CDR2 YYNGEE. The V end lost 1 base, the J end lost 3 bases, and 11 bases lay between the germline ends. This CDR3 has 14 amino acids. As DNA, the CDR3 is TGTGCCAGCAGCGTAAACCAGGAGCACTACGAGCAGTACTTC. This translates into CASSVNQEHYEQYF.

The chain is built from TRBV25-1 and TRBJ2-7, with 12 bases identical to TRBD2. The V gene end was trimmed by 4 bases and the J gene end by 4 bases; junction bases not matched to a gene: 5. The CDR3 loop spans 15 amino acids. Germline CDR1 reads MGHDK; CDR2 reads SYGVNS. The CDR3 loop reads CASSGSGTSGYEQYF. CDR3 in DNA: TGTGCCAGCAGTGGTTCCGGGACTAGCGGGTACGAGCAGTACTTC.

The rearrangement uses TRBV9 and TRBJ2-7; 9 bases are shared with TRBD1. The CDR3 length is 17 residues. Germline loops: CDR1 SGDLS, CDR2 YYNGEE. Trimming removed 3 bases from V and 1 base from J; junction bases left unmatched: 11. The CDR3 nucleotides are TGTGCCAGCAGCGCATCACCCGACAGGGGGACGTCCTACGAGCAGTACTTC. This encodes CASSASPDRGTSYEQYF.

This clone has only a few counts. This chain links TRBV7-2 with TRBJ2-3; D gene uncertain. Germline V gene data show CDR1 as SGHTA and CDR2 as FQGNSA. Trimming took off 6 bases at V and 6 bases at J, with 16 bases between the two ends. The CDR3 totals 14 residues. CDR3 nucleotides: TGTGCCAGCAGGCCAAACCCCGTGATGGATACGCAGTATTTT. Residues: CASRPNPVMDTQYF. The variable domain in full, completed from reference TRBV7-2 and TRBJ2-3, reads GAGVSQSPSNKVTEKGKDVELRCDPISGHTALYWYRQSLGQGLEFLIYFQGNSAPDKSGLPSDRFSAERTGGSVSTLTIQRTQQEDSAVYLCASRPNPVMDTQYFGPGTRLTVL.

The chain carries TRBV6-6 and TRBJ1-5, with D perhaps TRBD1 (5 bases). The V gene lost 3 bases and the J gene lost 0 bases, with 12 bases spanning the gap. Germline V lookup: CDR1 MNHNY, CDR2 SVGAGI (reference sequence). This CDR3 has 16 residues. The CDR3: CASSYLEGYSNQPQHF. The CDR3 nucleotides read TGTGCCAGCAGTTATTTGGAGGGGTATAGCAATCAGCCCCAGCATTTT.

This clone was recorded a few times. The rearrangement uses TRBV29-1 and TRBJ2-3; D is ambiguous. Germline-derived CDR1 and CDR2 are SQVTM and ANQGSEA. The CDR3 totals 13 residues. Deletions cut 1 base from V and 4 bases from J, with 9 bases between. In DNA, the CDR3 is TGCAGCGTTGAAGTCGCGAGCGCAGATACGCAGTATTTT. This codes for CSVEVASADTQYF.

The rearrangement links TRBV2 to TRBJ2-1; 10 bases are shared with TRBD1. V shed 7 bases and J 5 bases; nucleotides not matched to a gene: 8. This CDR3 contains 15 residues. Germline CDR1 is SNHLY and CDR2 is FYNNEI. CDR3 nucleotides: TGTGCCAGCACAAGGGACAGGGGCGAAAACAATGAGCAGTTCTTC. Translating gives CASTRDRGENNEQFF.

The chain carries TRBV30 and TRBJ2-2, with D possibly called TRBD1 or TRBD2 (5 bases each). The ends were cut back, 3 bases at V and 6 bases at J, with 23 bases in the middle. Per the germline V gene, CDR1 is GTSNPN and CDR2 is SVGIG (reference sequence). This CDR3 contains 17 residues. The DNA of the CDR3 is TGTGCCTGGAGCCGGGGCAGGACAACCTCGTTCGCCGGGGAGCTGTTTTTT. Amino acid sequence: CAWSRGRTTSFAGELFF.

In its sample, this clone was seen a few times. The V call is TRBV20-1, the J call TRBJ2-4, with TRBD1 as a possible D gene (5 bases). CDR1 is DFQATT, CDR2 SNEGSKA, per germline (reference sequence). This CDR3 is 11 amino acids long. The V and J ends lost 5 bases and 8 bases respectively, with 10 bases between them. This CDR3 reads CSARQLDIQYF. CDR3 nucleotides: TGCAGTGCTCGACAGTTGGACATTCAGTACTTC.

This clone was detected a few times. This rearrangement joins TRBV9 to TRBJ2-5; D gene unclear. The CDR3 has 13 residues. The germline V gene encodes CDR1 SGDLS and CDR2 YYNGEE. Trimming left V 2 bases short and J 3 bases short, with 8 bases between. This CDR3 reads CASSVRGEETQYF. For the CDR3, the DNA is TGTGCCAGCAGCGTCCGAGGAGAAGAGACCCAGTACTTC.

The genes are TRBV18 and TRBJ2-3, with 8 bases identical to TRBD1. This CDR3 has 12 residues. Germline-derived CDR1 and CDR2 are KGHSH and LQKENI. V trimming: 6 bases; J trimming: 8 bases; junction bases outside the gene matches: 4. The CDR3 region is CASSTGVGTQYF. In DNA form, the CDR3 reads TGTGCCAGCTCGACAGGGGTTGGTACGCAGTATTTT.

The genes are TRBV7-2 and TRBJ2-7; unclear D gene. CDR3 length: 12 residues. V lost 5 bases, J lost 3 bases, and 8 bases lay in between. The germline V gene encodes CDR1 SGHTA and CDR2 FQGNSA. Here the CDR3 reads CASSQTSYEQYF. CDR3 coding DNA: TGTGCCAGCAGCCAAACGAGCTACGAGCAGTACTTC.